The following is a T cell receptor beta chain sequence with its context. The antigen is not known. CDR1 is MNHNS and CDR2 is SASEGT in the germline V gene. This CDR3 is built from 21 residues. Trimming stripped 1 base from V and 0 bases from J, with 25 bases between. Stated treatment: 15 to 20 received Ad26.COV2.S at low or high dose, single or two shots; about 5 received placebo; per-sample allocation not given. Samples were taken on day 63 after the first vaccine or placebo injection. This sample stems from a study of Ad26.COV2.S vaccination and SARS-CoV-2 variants. Study summary: The vaccine Ad26.COV2.S was put into the muscle once, or twice with 56 days between. Study results and limitations: It was found that vaccine and placebo recipients had similar non-spike TCR breadth.

Measured with immunoSEQ multiplex PCR; TCRdb has only the in-frame clones, and not every one. The sample holds hundreds of thousands of clones; 75% to 90% are singletons and the top ten take about 5%. V is TRBV6-1 and J is TRBJ1-5, with D maybe TRBD1 (6 bases). Source: peripheral blood, taken in a trial of Ad26.COV2.S vaccine versus placebo. The sequence was collected from a person aged 18-65 years who received the Ad26.COV2.S COVID-19 vaccine or a placebo. As DNA, the CDR3 is TGTGCCAGCAGTGAAGGCCTCGCGGAAGGGGGGGGCCCCTATAGCAATCAGCCCCAGCATTTT. Encoded protein: CASSEGLAEGGGPYSNQPQHF.